Listed below are T cell receptor beta chains from one sample, sequenced in a study of cytomegalovirus exposure and HLA in healthy donors. Method: immunoSEQ multiplex PCR; TCRdb's copy keeps in-frame clones and lacks some. The sample lists 150,000 to 200,000 clones; around 80% were seen once. Input material: PBMCs. These receptors all come from a woman aged 45-65 years in good health and CMV-seropositive. The CDR3 runs from the conserved cysteine through the conserved F or W. D genes are given only for firm matches. Clone size, where shown, is once, few, many, or a class for clones that have expanded.

v_gene: TRBV2; d_gene: NA; abundance: NA; j_gene: TRBJ2-1; CDR3aa: CATERERGYNEQFF; CDR3nt: TGTGCCACCGAACGGGAGAGGGGCTACAATGAGCAGTTCTTC
v_gene: TRBV10-1; d_gene: TRBD2; abundance: NA; j_gene: TRBJ2-2; CDR3aa: CASSGTSGENTGELFF; CDR3nt: TGCGCCAGCAGTGGGACTAGCGGGGAGAACACCGGGGAGCTGTTTTTT
v_gene: TRBV5-4; d_gene: NA; abundance: NA; j_gene: TRBJ1-6; CDR3aa: CASSPASGEVHSPLHF; CDR3nt: TGTGCCAGCAGCCCCGCGTCGGGTGAGGTTCATTCACCCCTCCACTTT
v_gene: TRBV28; d_gene: NA; abundance: NA; j_gene: TRBJ2-7; CDR3aa: CASEPGDIYEQYF; CDR3nt: TGTGCCAGCGAACCCGGGGACATCTACGAGCAGTACTTC
v_gene: TRBV5-4; d_gene: TRBD2; abundance: once; j_gene: TRBJ2-1; CDR3aa: CASSLARASGGGDEQFF; CDR3nt: TGTGCCAGCAGCTTGGCCAGGGCTAGCGGGGGAGGAGATGAGCAGTTCTTC
v_gene: TRBV18; d_gene: NA; abundance: few; j_gene: TRBJ1-5; CDR3aa: CASSPTDSNQPQHF; CDR3nt: TGTGCCAGCTCCCCGACAGATAGCAATCAGCCCCAGCATTTT
v_gene: TRBV19; d_gene: TRBD1; abundance: NA; j_gene: TRBJ1-2; CDR3aa: CASTRQGYGYTF; CDR3nt: TGTGCCAGTACGAGACAGGGGTATGGCTACACCTTC
v_gene: TRBV29-1; d_gene: NA; abundance: NA; j_gene: TRBJ2-3; CDR3aa: CSVEDPRWRGRTDTQYF; CDR3nt: TGCAGCGTTGAAGATCCGCGCTGGCGGGGACGCACAGATACGCAGTATTTT
v_gene: TRBV15; d_gene: TRBD1; abundance: NA; j_gene: TRBJ2-3; CDR3aa: CATRPGQGEADTQYF; CDR3nt: TGTGCCACCCGACCGGGACAGGGGGAGGCAGATACGCAGTATTTT
v_gene: TRBV10-3; d_gene: TRBD1; abundance: NA; j_gene: TRBJ1-3; CDR3aa: CAVNPGGSGNTIYF; CDR3nt: TGTGCCGTTAACCCAGGGGGCTCTGGAAACACCATATATTTT
v_gene: TRBV10-1; d_gene: TRBD2; abundance: NA; j_gene: TRBJ2-2; CDR3aa: CASSDLAGGVYTGELFF; CDR3nt: TGCGCCAGCAGTGATTTGGCGGGGGGTGTATACACCGGGGAGCTGTTTTTT
v_gene: TRBV7-2; d_gene: NA; abundance: NA; j_gene: TRBJ1-4; CDR3aa: CASSRGGGRANEKLFF; CDR3nt: TGTGCCAGCAGCCGAGGGGGGGGCCGAGCTAATGAAAAACTGTTTTTT
v_gene: TRBV5-8; d_gene: NA; abundance: once; j_gene: TRBJ1-3; CDR3aa: CASSLDGSGNTIYF; CDR3nt: TGTGCCAGCAGCTTGGACGGCTCTGGAAACACCATATATTTT
v_gene: TRBV5-4; d_gene: TRBD1; abundance: few; j_gene: TRBJ2-3; CDR3aa: CASRRGQATDTQYF; CDR3nt: TGTGCCAGCAGACGAGGACAGGCCACAGATACGCAGTATTTT
v_gene: TRBV5-1; d_gene: TRBD2; abundance: NA; j_gene: TRBJ2-1; CDR3aa: CASSLWTSSAEQFF; CDR3nt: TGCGCCAGCAGCTTATGGACTAGCTCCGCTGAGCAGTTCTTC
v_gene: TRBV7-2; d_gene: NA; abundance: NA; j_gene: TRBJ2-3; CDR3aa: CASSRRGGLRGSTDTQYF; CDR3nt: TGTGCCAGCAGCCGGAGGGGCGGATTGAGAGGGTCAACAGATACGCAGTATTTT
v_gene: TRBV6-1; d_gene: NA; abundance: NA; j_gene: TRBJ2-1; CDR3aa: CASSGARGSSYNEQFF; CDR3nt: TGTGCCAGCAGTGGAGCAAGGGGGAGCTCCTACAATGAGCAGTTCTTC
v_gene: TRBV29-1; d_gene: TRBD1; abundance: NA; j_gene: TRBJ1-1; CDR3aa: CSVWDRENTEAFF; CDR3nt: TGCAGCGTATGGGACAGGGAGAACACTGAAGCTTTCTTT
v_gene: TRBV6-5; d_gene: TRBD1; abundance: NA; j_gene: TRBJ2-2; CDR3aa: CASSYSGAGGGGELFF; CDR3nt: TGTGCCAGCAGTTACTCTGGGGCAGGGGGTGGCGGGGAGCTGTTTTTT
v_gene: TRBV4-2; d_gene: TRBD2; abundance: NA; j_gene: TRBJ2-7; CDR3aa: CASSQDFRRGGQSYEQYF; CDR3nt: TGTGCCAGCAGCCAAGATTTTAGGCGGGGGGGCCAGTCCTACGAGCAGTACTTC
v_gene: TRBV7-9; d_gene: TRBD1; abundance: once; j_gene: TRBJ1-4; CDR3aa: CASRAGTGSEKLFF; CDR3nt: TGTGCCAGCAGAGCCGGGACAGGGTCTGAAAAACTGTTTTTT
v_gene: TRBV27; d_gene: NA; abundance: once; j_gene: TRBJ1-6; CDR3aa: CASSFVANSPLHF; CDR3nt: TGTGCCAGCAGTTTCGTCGCGAATTCACCCCTCCACTTT
v_gene: TRBV7-9; d_gene: NA; abundance: NA; j_gene: TRBJ2-1; CDR3aa: CASRRTSHYNEQFF; CDR3nt: TGTGCCAGCAGGAGGACTTCCCACTACAATGAGCAGTTCTTC
v_gene: TRBV4-3; d_gene: NA; abundance: NA; j_gene: TRBJ1-2; CDR3aa: CASSQEMRGGFYGYTF; CDR3nt: TGCGCCAGCAGCCAAGAGATGAGGGGGGGATTCTATGGCTACACCTTC
v_gene: TRBV10-2; d_gene: TRBD1; abundance: NA; j_gene: TRBJ1-4; CDR3aa: CASSEGRGIGNEKLFF; CDR3nt: TGCGCCAGCAGTGAGGGCAGGGGGATCGGTAATGAAAAACTGTTTTTT
v_gene: TRBV30; d_gene: NA; abundance: NA; j_gene: TRBJ1-3; CDR3aa: CAWGDGVGRNTIYF; CDR3nt: TGTGCCTGGGGAGACGGGGTAGGGAGAAACACCATATATTTT
v_gene: TRBV5-1; d_gene: NA; abundance: NA; j_gene: TRBJ2-7; CDR3aa: CASTGSTYEQYF; CDR3nt: TGCGCCAGCACTGGGAGTACCTACGAGCAGTACTTC
v_gene: TRBV7-2; d_gene: NA; abundance: NA; j_gene: TRBJ1-1; CDR3aa: CASSRTPSEGTEAFF; CDR3nt: TGTGCCAGCAGCCGAACCCCGAGTGAGGGCACTGAAGCTTTCTTT
v_gene: TRBV2; d_gene: NA; abundance: NA; j_gene: TRBJ2-5; CDR3aa: CASSESSGLTAETQYF; CDR3nt: TGTGCCAGCAGTGAAAGTTCAGGACTAACGGCGGAGACCCAGTACTTC
v_gene: TRBV5-4; d_gene: TRBD1; abundance: NA; j_gene: TRBJ2-3; CDR3aa: CASSPVPGQGAGNTQYF; CDR3nt: TGTGCCAGCAGCCCTGTACCGGGACAGGGGGCAGGGAATACGCAGTATTTT
v_gene: TRBV30; d_gene: NA; abundance: NA; j_gene: TRBJ1-1; CDR3aa: CAWSRQGVTEAFF; CDR3nt: TGTGCCTGGAGTCGTCAGGGTGTGACTGAAGCTTTCTTT